This T cell receptor beta chain is drawn from a study of CD8+CD57+ T cells in acquired aplastic anemia. Overall study context: Sorted CD4+ plus CD8+ cells gave DNA averaging roughly 3 ug. Average CD4+ read depth in healthy donors was around 9.9 million reads.

Regarding the study as a whole: Patients showed no significant difference from controls in CD8+ Simpson's diversity. The study identified more than 25 CD8+ CDR3 sequences shared by patients and controls.

V gave up 4 bases and J gave up 6 bases; unmatched junction bases: 6. This CDR3 comprises 15 residues. Germline lookup yields CDR1 LGHNA and CDR2 YSLEER. Investigators profiled TCR beta VDJ and CDR3 from genomic DNA template. TCRdb redid the calling of the reads with MiXCR, one entry per CDR3 protein. This table holds 100,000 to 150,000 distinct CDR3 sequences, over 45% found once. This clonotype was seen ten or more times. The antigen remains undetermined. The sample was sorted CD4+, CD8+, or CD8+CD57+ T cells (not recorded which) from PBMCs. The J gene is TRBJ2-2, the V gene TRBV4-3; 9 bases agree with TRBD2. The TCR comes from a human donor in good health, serving as a control. The CDR3 loop reads CASSLSGGEAGELFF. The DNA of the CDR3 is TGCGCCAGCAGCCTTAGCGGGGGTGAGGCCGGGGAGCTGTTTTTT.